These 3 T cell receptor beta chains were all obtained from the same sample, sequenced in a study of T cell repertoires in cytomegalovirus infection. TCRdb redid the calling of the reads with MiXCR, one entry per CDR3 protein. Of around 540,000 distinct CDR3 sequences listed, around 30% are singletons. These receptors' targets are unknown. Material: cultured PBMCs, obtained from culture after CMV antigen stimulation. These receptors all come from a human donor in good health (CMV status not recorded). Some clones in this sample may be carry-over from other donors' samples.

This clonotype was counted between two and nine times. V is TRBV4-1 and J is TRBJ2-5; either TRBD1 or TRBD2 may fit D (5 bases each). V lost 1 base and J 4 bases, leaving 13 bases between the germline ends. Germline V gene data show CDR1 as MGHRA and CDR2 as YSYEKL. The CDR3 loop spans 15 amino acids. The CDR3 sequence: CASSQVMGDGETQYF. The CDR3 DNA reads TGCGCCAGCAGCCAAGTCATGGGGGATGGAGAGACCCAGTACTTC.

This clonotype was observed a few times. The rearrangement joins TRBV12-3 or TRBV12-4 to TRBJ2-7, with 11 bases fitting TRBD2. The CDR3 consists of 15 residues. The V segment lost 5 bases and the J segment 5 bases; nucleotides outside the gene matches: 8. The CDR3 DNA sequence: TGTGCCAGCAGTAGACTAGCGGGAAAGTCCCACGAGCAGTACGTC. Protein sequence: CASSRLAGKSHEQYV.

This clonotype was found a few times. Written as DNA, the CDR3 is TGTGCCAGTAGTATGTCCGAGAATGAGCAGTTCTTC. Its translation: CASSMSENEQFF. The rearrangement joins TRBV19 to TRBJ2-1; no clear D. The CDR3 sequence is 12 residues long. The germline CDR1 and CDR2 sequences are LNHDA and SQIVND (reference sequence). Trimming took off 3 bases at V and 7 bases at J, with 7 bases between the two ends.